Shown below are 18 T cell receptor beta chains from a single sample sequenced in a study. TCRdb reprocessed the 5' RACE reads via MiXCR and lists one record per CDR3 protein. The sample consists of over 55,000 distinct CDR3 sequences, 28% of them appearing once. The material sequenced was tumor-infiltrating memory CD4+ T cells sorted from the breast tumor. Subset of the sample: memory CD4+ T cells, CD4+CD45RO+CD25-. The receptors shown here come from a female donor with breast cancer.

This clonotype was detected a few times. One end of the junction does not line up with germline, which may come from a read error. This chain links TRBV20-1 with TRBJ1-1, with 8 bases lining up with TRBD1. CDR1 DFQATT and CDR2 SNEGSKA come from the germline V gene (reference sequence). The CDR3 runs to 14 residues. The CDR3 spells CSARGRQGNSEAFF. The CDR3, as DNA: TGCAGTGCTAGAGGGCGACAGGGGAATTCTGAAGCCTTCTTT.

This clonotype was seen a few times. This chain uses TRBV5-6 with TRBJ2-2; D unresolved. This CDR3 region has 16 residues. V gave up 1 base and J gave up 2 bases, with 12 bases separating them. The V gene's germline CDR1 is SGHDT and CDR2 YYEEEE. CDR3 protein: CASSLIWQTNTGELFF. In DNA form, the CDR3 reads TGTGCCAGCAGCTTGATTTGGCAGACTAACACCGGGGAGCTGTTTTTT.

This clonotype occurred a few times. V gene TRBV5-1 combines with J gene TRBJ2-3; 9 bases are shared with TRBD2. The germline CDR1 and CDR2 sequences are SGHRS and YFSETQ. With 4 bases clipped from V and 9 bases from J, the junction kept 9 bases outside the gene matches. The CDR3 covers 14 residues. CDR3 nucleotides: TGCGCCAGCAGCCCGACTAGCGGAACCCCCACGCAGTATTTT. It is translated as CASSPTSGTPTQYF. Based on the CDR3 plus reference TRBV5-1 and TRBJ2-3, the full variable domain is KAGVTQTPRYLIKTRGQQVTLSCSPISGHRSVSWYQQTPGQGLQFLFEYFSETQRNKGNFPGRFSGRQFSNSRSEMNVSTLELGDSALYLCASSPTSGTPTQYFGPGTRLTVL.

The J gene is TRBJ2-1, the V gene TRBV29-1; 11 bases align to TRBD2. The CDR3 covers 13 residues. Looked up from germline, CDR1 is SQVTM and CDR2 is ANQGSEA. With V trimmed by 5 bases and J by 12 bases, 9 bases remained unmatched. CDR3 nucleotides: TGCAGCGTTCATAGCGGGAGGGCCACTGTGCAGTTCTTC. Translating gives CSVHSGRATVQFF.

Ten or more counts support this clonotype. The rearrangement uses TRBV20-1 and TRBJ2-1, with a weak D call TRBD2 (6 bases). The CDR3 contains 15 residues. CDR1 is DFQATT, CDR2 SNEGSKA, per germline (reference sequence). Trimming left V 3 bases short and J 0 bases short, with 12 bases between. This CDR3 reads CSASGSRSSYNEQFF. CDR3 sequence (DNA): TGCAGTGCTAGCGGGAGCAGGAGCTCCTACAATGAGCAGTTCTTC.

The J gene is TRBJ1-1, the V gene TRBV7-2; D is possibly TRBD1 (5 bases). V dropped 3 bases and J dropped 0 bases, with 8 bases sitting between them. The CDR3 has 14 amino acids. CDR1 is SGHTA, CDR2 FQGNSA, per germline. The CDR3 DNA sequence: TGTGCCAGCAGCTTCGGGGGTTTGAACACTGAAGCTTTCTTT. Translating gives CASSFGGLNTEAFF.

This clonotype was seen only a few times. The rearrangement links TRBV7-2 to TRBJ2-3; 9 bases are shared with TRBD2. Unmatched junction bases numbered 7, after V lost 6 bases and J lost 3 bases. CDR1 and CDR2 (germline): SGHTA, FQGNSA. This CDR3 comprises 15 residues. CDR3 nucleotide sequence: TGTGCCAGCAGTTCCGGGACTAGCCGAACAGATACGCAGTATTTT. Translating gives CASSSGTSRTDTQYF.

There are many counts of this clonotype. This rearrangement joins TRBV20-1 to TRBJ1-1, with D maybe TRBD1 (5 bases). Germline lookup yields CDR1 DFQATT and CDR2 SNEGSKA (reference sequence). The V end was cut by 4 bases, the J end by 0 bases, with 15 bases between. CDR3 size: 15 residues. The CDR3 is CSATRPGRVNTEAFF. The CDR3 DNA is TGCAGTGCTACTCGCCCGGGACGGGTGAACACTGAAGCTTTCTTT.

V usage is TRBV6-1 and J usage is TRBJ1-2; TRBD1 matches 8 bases. The CDR3 runs to 15 residues. The germline V gene has CDR1 MNHNS and CDR2 SASEGT. The ends lost 4 bases at V and 3 bases at J; junction bases unmatched: 7. The CDR3: CASSAPGQGYYGYTF. In nucleotides, the CDR3 is TGTGCCAGCAGTGCACCCGGACAGGGCTACTATGGCTACACCTTC.

The chain joins TRBV12-3 or TRBV12-4 to TRBJ1-5; D unclear. This CDR3 spans 13 amino acids. V was shortened by 5 bases and J by 7 bases, with 12 bases between the two germline ends. CDR3 DNA: TGTGCCAGCAGTGGGTCGTGGTCCCAGCCCCAGCATTTT. This codes for CASSGSWSQPQHF.

This clonotype occurred many times. V usage is TRBV29-1 and J usage is TRBJ1-2, with D hard to call. CDR1 is SQVTM, CDR2 ANQGSEA, per germline. This CDR3 is built from 13 residues. Trimming pared 4 bases from V and 9 bases from J, leaving 18 bases between. The CDR3 coding sequence is TGCAGCGTTGTTGAATCCCAGGCGGGTAGCTACACCTTC. Translation gives CSVVESQAGSYTF.

J is TRBJ2-7 and V is TRBV28, with 7 bases matching TRBD2. Germline trimming cut 6 bases from V and 0 bases from J; bases unmatched to any gene: 5. Germline lookup yields CDR1 MDHEN and CDR2 SYDVKM. CDR3 length: 14 residues. DNA for the CDR3: TGTGCCAGCAGGGGGACTATAACCTCCTACGAGCAGTACTTC. Protein product: CASRGTITSYEQYF. The full variable domain, completed using reference TRBV28 and TRBJ2-7, is DVKVTQSSRYLVKRTGEKVFLECVQDMDHENMFWYRQDPGLGLRLIYFSYDVKMKEKGDIPEGYSVSREKKERFSLILESASTNQTSMYLCASRGTITSYEQYFGPGTRLTVT.

This clonotype was detected ten times or more. This chain uses TRBV7-8 with TRBJ2-1, with TRBD2 matching 10 bases. The CDR3 covers 15 residues. The germline gives CDR1 SGHVS, CDR2 FQNEAQ. V lost 8 bases to trimming and J lost 2 bases; unmatched junction nucleotides: 6. Here the CDR3 DNA reads TGTGCCAGCGGCCAGCGGGAGGGAACCTACAATGAGCAGTTCTTC. It yields the protein CASGQREGTYNEQFF. The full variable domain, in which reference TRBV7-8 and TRBJ2-1 provide the parts outside the CDR3, is GAGVSQSPRYKVAKRGQDVALRCDPISGHVSLFWYQQALGQGPEFLTYFQNEAQLDKSGLPSDRFFAERPEGSVSTLKIQRTQQEDSAVYLCASGQREGTYNEQFFGPGTRLTVL.

The rearrangement joins TRBV4-3 to TRBJ1-2; D is possibly TRBD1 (5 bases). Germline V gives CDR1 LGHNA, CDR2 YSLEER. Trimming cost V 0 bases and J 0 bases, with 14 bases left between them. The CDR3 loop spans 17 amino acids. The CDR3 coding sequence is TGCGCCAGCAGCCAAGATCTGGGCAGACAGACTAACTATGGCTACACCTTC. As protein: CASSQDLGRQTNYGYTF.

Many counts were recorded for this clonotype. The genes are TRBV5-1 and TRBJ2-3; TRBD2 matches 10 bases. V dropped 7 bases and J dropped 1; count of bases not matched to a gene: 3. CDR1 SGHRS and CDR2 YFSETQ come from the germline V gene. The CDR3 runs to 14 residues. CDR3 region: CASALAGGTDTQYF. In nucleotides, the CDR3 is TGCGCCAGCGCCCTAGCGGGGGGCACAGATACGCAGTATTTT.

This clonotype counts as medium-sized (0.01 to 0.1%). V usage is TRBV29-1 and J usage is TRBJ2-5, with no clear D. CDR1 is SQVTM and CDR2 is ANQGSEA in the germline V gene. V gave up 5 bases and J gave up 5 bases, with 9 bases separating them. This CDR3 has 11 residues. As DNA, the CDR3 is TGCAGCGTTCAACCTAGTGAGACCCAGTACTTC. It specifies CSVQPSETQYF.

This rearrangement joins TRBV3-1 to TRBJ1-3; D is unclear. The CDR3 length is 12 residues. The germline gives CDR1 LGHDT, CDR2 YNNKEL (reference sequence). V lost 3 bases and J lost 3, with 3 bases in between. The CDR3 nucleotides are TGTGCCAGCAGCCATTATGGAAACACCATATATTTT. It codes for CASSHYGNTIYF.

Points on this clonotype: One junction end does not reproduce the germline sequence, and a read error may be involved. The chain employs TRBV7-3 and TRBJ2-3; 8 nucleotides align to TRBD2. The CDR3 sequence is 17 residues long. Germline V gives CDR1 SGHTA, CDR2 FQGTGA. CDR3 nucleotide sequence: TGTGCCAGCAGCTCGGGGGCAGCGGGAGCGAACACAGCTACGCAGTATTTT. It specifies CASSSGAAGANTATQYF.